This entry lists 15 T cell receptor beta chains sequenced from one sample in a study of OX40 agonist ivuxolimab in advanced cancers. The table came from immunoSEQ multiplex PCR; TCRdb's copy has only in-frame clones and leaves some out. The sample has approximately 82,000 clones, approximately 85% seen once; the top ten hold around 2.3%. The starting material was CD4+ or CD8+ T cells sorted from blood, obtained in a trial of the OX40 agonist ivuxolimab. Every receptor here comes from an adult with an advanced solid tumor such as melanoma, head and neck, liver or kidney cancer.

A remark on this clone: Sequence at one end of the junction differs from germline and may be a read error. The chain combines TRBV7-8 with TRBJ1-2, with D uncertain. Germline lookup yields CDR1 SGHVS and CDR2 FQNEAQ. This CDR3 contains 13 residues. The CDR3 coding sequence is TGTGCCAGCAGCATTACACTTAACTATGGCTGCACCTTC. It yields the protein CASSITLNYGCTF. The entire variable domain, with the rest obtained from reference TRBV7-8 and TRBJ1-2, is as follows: GAGVSQSPRYKVAKRGQDVALRCDPISGHVSLFWYQQALGQGPEFLTYFQNEAQLDKSGLPSDRFFAERPEGSVSTLKIQRTQQEDSAVYLCASSITLNYGCTFGSGTRLTVV.

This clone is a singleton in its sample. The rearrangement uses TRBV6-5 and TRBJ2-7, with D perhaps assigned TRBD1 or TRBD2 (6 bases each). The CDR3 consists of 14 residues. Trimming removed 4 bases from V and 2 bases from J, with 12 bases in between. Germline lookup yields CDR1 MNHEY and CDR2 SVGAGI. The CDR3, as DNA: TGTGCCAGCAGTTGGGCCGGGGGCACCTACGAGCAGTACTTC. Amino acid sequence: CASSWAGGTYEQYF.

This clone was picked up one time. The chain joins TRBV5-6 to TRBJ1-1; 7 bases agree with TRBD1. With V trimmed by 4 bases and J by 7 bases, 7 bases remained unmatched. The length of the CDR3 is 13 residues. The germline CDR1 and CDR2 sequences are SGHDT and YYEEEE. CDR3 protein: CASSPGTVFEAFF. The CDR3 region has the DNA TGTGCCAGCAGCCCGGGGACAGTTTTTGAAGCTTTCTTT.

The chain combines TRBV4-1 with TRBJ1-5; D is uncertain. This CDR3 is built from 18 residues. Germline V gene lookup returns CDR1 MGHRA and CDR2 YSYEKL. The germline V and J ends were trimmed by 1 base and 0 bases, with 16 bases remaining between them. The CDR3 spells CASSQGGLTDNSNQPQHF. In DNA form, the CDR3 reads TGCGCCAGCAGCCAAGGGGGTTTAACAGATAATAGCAATCAGCCCCAGCATTTT.

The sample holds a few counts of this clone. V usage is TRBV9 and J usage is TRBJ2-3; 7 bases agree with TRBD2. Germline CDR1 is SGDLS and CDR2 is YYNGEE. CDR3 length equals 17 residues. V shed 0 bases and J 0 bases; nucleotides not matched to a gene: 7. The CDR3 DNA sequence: TGTGCCAGCAGCGTAGAGGGGCGGGGGACTAGCACAGATACGCAGTATTTT. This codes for CASSVEGRGTSTDTQYF.

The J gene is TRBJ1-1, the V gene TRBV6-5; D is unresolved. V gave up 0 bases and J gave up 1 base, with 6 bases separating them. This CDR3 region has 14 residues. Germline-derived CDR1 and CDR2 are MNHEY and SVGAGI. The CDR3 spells CASSYSNRNTEAFF. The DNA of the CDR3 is TGTGCCAGCAGTTACTCAAACAGGAACACTGAAGCTTTCTTT.

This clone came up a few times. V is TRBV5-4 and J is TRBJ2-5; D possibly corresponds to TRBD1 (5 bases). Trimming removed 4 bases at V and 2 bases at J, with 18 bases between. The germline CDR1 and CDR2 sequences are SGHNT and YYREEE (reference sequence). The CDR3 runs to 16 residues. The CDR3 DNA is TGTGCCAGCAGCCGGCCTACCGGCAGGGCACAAGAGACCCAGTACTTC. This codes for CASSRPTGRAQETQYF.

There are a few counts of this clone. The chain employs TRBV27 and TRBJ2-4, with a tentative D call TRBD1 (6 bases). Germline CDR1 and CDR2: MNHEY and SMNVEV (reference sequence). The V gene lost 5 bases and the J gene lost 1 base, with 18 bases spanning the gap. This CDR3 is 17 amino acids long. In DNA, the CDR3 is TGTGCCAGCAGTCCGCCCCAAGGGGGTCCCGCCAAAAACATTCAGTACTTC. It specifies CASSPPQGGPAKNIQYF.

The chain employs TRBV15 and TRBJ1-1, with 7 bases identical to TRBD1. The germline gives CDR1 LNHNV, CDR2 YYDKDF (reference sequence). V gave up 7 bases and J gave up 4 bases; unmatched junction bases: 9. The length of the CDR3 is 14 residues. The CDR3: CATNPKTGSTEAFF. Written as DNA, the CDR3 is TGTGCCACCAACCCGAAGACAGGGTCCACTGAAGCTTTCTTT.

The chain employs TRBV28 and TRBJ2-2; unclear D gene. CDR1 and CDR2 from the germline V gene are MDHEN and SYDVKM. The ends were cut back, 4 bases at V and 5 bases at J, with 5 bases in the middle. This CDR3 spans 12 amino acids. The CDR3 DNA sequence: TGTGCCAGCAGTTCTAGGACCGGGGAGCTGTTTTTT. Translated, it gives CASSSRTGELFF.

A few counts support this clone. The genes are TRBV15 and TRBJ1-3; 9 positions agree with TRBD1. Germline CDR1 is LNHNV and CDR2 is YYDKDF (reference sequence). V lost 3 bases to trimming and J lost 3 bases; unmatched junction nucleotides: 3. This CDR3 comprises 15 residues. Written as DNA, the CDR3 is TGTGCCACCAGCAGGGACAGGGGAGGTGGAAACACCATATATTTT. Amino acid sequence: CATSRDRGGGNTIYF. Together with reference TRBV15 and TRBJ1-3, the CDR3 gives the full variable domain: DAMVIQNPRYQVTQFGKPVTLSCSQTLNHNVMYWYQQKSSQAPKLLFHYYDKDFNNEADTPDNFQSRRPNTSFCFLDIRSPGLGDTAMYLCATSRDRGGGNTIYFGEGSWLTVV.

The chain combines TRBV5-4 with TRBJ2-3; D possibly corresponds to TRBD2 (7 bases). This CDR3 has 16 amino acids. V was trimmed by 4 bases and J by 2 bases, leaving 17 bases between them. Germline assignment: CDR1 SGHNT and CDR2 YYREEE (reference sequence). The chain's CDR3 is CASSPFGGGFTDTQYF. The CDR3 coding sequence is TGTGCCAGCAGCCCTTTTGGCGGGGGCTTCACAGATACGCAGTATTTT.

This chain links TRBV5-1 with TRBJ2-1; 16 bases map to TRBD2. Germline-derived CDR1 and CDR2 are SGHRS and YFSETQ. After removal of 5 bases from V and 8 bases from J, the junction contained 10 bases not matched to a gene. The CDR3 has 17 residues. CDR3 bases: TGCGCCAGCAGAACCGGGACTAGCGGGGGGGCCGGATATGAGCAGTTCTTC. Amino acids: CASRTGTSGGAGYEQFF.

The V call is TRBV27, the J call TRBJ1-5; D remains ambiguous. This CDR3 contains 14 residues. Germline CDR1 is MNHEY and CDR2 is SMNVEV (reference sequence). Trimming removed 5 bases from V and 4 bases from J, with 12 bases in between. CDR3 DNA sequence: TGTGCCAGCAGTCCTCAGGAGATGAATCAGCCCCAGCATTTT. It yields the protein CASSPQEMNQPQHF.

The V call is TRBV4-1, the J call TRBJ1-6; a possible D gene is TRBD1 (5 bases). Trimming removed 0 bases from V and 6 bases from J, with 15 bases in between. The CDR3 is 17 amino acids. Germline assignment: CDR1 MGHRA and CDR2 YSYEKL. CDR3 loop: CASSQDGGDAGNSPLHF. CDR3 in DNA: TGCGCCAGCAGCCAAGACGGGGGGGATGCGGGTAATTCACCCCTCCACTTT.